The text below deals with one T cell receptor beta chain. The data were taken from a study of blood T cell repertoires in COVID-19. As for the study in general: Italy, Spain and the United States were the sources of the convalescent and acute COVID-19 samples. The cDNA or gDNA used as material had been derived from T cells, B-cell-depleted T cells, or PBMCs.

Study processing details: Researchers report that nucleated cell counts were estimated from reference gene primer amplification. Clones were read by immunoSEQ multiplex PCR, and TCRdb kept only the in-frame ones, dropping some. The V and J calls and clone size are taken from that table; D and trimming were inferred from the DNA. The repertoire holds nearly 60,000 clones, with under 90% as singletons. The origin of this receptor is a middle-aged man with active COVID-19. The specimen sequenced was peripheral blood.

In nucleotides, the CDR3 is TGTGCCAGCAGTTTGCAAGCGGGTAGTACCTACGAGCAGTACTTC. Protein product: CASSLQAGSTYEQYF. This chain uses TRBV27 with TRBJ2-7; possible D gene TRBD2, 6 bases. The CDR3 has 15 residues. The V gene's germline CDR1 is MNHEY and CDR2 SMNVEV (reference sequence). Trimming removed 3 bases from V and 2 bases from J, with 14 bases in between.